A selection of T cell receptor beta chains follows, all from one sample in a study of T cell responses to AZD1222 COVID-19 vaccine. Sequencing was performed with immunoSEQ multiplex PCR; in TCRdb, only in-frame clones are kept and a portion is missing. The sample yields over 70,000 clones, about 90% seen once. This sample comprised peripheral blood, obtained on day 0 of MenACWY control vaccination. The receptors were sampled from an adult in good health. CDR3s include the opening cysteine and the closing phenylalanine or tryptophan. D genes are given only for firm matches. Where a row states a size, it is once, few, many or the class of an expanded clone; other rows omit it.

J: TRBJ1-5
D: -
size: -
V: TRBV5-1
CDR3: CASSPGGLSQPQHF
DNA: TGCGCCAGCAGCCCGGGAGGCCTTTCTCAGCCCCAGCATTTT

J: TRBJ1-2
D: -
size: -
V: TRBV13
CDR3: CASSLGDRLGGYTF
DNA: TGTGCCAGCAGCTTAGGTGACCGATTAGGAGGCTACACCTTC

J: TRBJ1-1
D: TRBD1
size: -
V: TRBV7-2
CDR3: CASSGQGLNTEAFF
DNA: TGTGCCAGCAGCGGACAGGGGTTGAACACTGAAGCTTTCTTT

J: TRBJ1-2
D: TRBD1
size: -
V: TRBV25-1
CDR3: CASSERILQGLYGYTF
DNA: TGTGCCAGCAGTGAACGAATATTACAGGGGTTGTATGGCTACACCTTC

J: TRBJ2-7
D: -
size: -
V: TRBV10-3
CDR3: CAIRPRDDVYEQYF
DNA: TGTGCCATCAGACCCCGGGACGATGTCTACGAGCAGTACTTC

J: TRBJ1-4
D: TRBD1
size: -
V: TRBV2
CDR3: CASSDGQGGEKLFF
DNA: TGTGCCAGCAGTGACGGACAGGGTGGGGAAAAACTGTTTTTT

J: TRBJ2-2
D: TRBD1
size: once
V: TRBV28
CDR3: CASSPDRGANTGELFF
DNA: TGTGCCAGCAGCCCCGACAGGGGGGCGAACACCGGGGAGCTGTTTTTT

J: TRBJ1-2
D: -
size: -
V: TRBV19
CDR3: CASSIGRVNDGYTF
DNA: TGTGCCAGTAGTATTGGCAGGGTAAACGATGGCTACACCTTC

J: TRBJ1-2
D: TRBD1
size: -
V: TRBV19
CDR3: CASRQQGGRGYTF
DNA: TGTGCCAGTCGCCAACAGGGGGGAAGAGGCTACACCTTC

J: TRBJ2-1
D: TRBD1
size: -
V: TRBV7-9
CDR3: CASSLGQGGNEQFF
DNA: TGTGCCAGCAGCCTGGGACAGGGAGGTAATGAGCAGTTCTTC

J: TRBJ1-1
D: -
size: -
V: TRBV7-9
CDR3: CASSATAGTEAFF
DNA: TGTGCCAGCAGCGCAACAGCGGGCACTGAAGCTTTCTTT

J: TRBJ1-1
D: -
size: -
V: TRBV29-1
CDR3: CSGRENSNTEAFF
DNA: TGCAGCGGGCGTGAAAACTCGAACACTGAAGCTTTCTTT

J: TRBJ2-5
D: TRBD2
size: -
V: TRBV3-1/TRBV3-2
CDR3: CASGTSGSPGTQYF
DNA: TGTGCCAGCGGGACTAGCGGGTCCCCGGGGACCCAGTACTTC

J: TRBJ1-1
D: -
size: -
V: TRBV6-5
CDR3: CASRAPYGGGTEAFF
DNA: TGTGCCAGCAGAGCCCCCTATGGAGGGGGGACTGAAGCTTTCTTT

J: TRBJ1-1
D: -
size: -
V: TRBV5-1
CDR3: CASSLGQGWNTEAFF
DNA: TGCGCCAGCAGCTTGGGGCAGGGCTGGAACACTGAAGCTTTCTTT

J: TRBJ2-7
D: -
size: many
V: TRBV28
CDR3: CASSSSSLEQYF
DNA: TGTGCCAGCAGTTCCTCGTCCCTGGAGCAGTACTTC

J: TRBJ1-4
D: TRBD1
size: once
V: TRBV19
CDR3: CASSSGTGGFGEKLFF
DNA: TGTGCCAGTAGTAGCGGGACAGGGGGCTTTGGTGAAAAACTGTTTTTT

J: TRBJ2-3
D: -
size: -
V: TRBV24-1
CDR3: CATSEPGTKSTDTQYF
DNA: TGTGCCACCAGTGAACCCGGGACCAAATCCACAGATACGCAGTATTTT

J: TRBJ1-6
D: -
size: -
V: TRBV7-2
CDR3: CASSLVIANSPLHF
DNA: TGTGCCAGCAGCTTAGTGATAGCTAATTCACCCCTCCACTTT

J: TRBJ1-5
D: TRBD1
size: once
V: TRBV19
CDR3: CASSIGDRAAMGNQPQHF
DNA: TGTGCCAGTAGTATCGGAGACAGGGCCGCGATGGGCAATCAGCCCCAGCATTTT

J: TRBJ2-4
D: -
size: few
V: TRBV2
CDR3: CASEDVIQYF
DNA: TGTGCCAGCGAAGACGTCATTCAGTACTTC

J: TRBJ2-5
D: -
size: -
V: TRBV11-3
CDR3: CASSADGGPETQYF
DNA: TGTGCCAGCAGCGCGGACGGAGGCCCAGAGACCCAGTACTTC

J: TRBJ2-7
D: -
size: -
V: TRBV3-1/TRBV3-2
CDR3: CASSQGSYEQYF
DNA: TGTGCCAGCAGCCAGGGTAGCTACGAGCAGTACTTC

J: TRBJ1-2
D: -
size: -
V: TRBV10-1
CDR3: CASTKLGHTF
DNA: TGCGCCAGCACCAAACTCGGGCACACCTTC

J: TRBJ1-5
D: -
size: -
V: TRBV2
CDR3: CASNSEQGSKPQHF
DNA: TGTGCCAGCAACAGCGAACAGGGTTCCAAGCCCCAGCATTTT

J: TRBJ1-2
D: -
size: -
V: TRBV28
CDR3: CASSLPGLYGYTF
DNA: TGTGCCAGCAGTTTGCCGGGCCTATATGGCTACACCTTC

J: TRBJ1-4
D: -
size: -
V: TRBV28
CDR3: CASSSPGGFLEKLFF
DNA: TGTGCCAGCAGTTCCCCCGGGGGGTTTTTGGAAAAACTGTTTTTT

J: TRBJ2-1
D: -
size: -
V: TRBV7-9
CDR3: CASSLGAKYNEQFF
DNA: TGTGCCAGCAGCTTAGGGGCTAAGTACAATGAGCAGTTCTTC